This is a list of T cell receptor beta chains from one sample in a study of Tregs in tolerant kidney transplant recipients. TCRdb's table, derived via immunoSEQ multiplex PCR, lists solely in-frame clones and lacks some. The sample lists around 63,000 clones; roughly 88% were seen once. The source material was Tregs from blood, sampled before the transplant. These receptors were obtained from a human donor who received a combined kidney and bone marrow transplant. CDR3s include the opening cysteine and the closing phenylalanine or tryptophan. The order of the fields is clone size, V gene, D gene, J gene, CDR3 protein, CDR3 DNA. D genes are given only for firm matches. The size entry is marked missing in some rows and otherwise reads once, few, many or a size class.

-	TRBV28	-	TRBJ2-2	CASSRTGSTGELFF	TGTGCCAGCAGTAGAACAGGGAGCACCGGGGAGCTGTTTTTT
-	TRBV19	TRBD1	TRBJ1-5	CASIRQGANQPQHF	TGTGCCAGTATTCGGCAGGGGGCCAATCAGCCCCAGCATTTT
-	TRBV5-1	TRBD1	TRBJ2-5	CASSRGTGEETQYF	TGCGCCAGCAGCCGCGGGACAGGGGAAGAGACCCAGTACTTC
-	TRBV4-1	TRBD1	TRBJ1-1	CASSHQGAAGGTEAFF	TGCGCCAGCAGCCATCAAGGCGCCGCAGGGGGCACTGAAGCTTTCTTT
-	TRBV2	TRBD1	TRBJ2-3	CARKSTGVYADTQYF	TGTGCCAGGAAATCAACAGGGGTGTATGCAGATACGCAGTATTTT
-	TRBV29-1	-	TRBJ2-3	CSVGGQGPSTDTQYF	TGCAGCGTTGGGGGGCAGGGGCCTAGCACAGATACGCAGTATTTT
-	TRBV28	TRBD1	TRBJ1-1	CASSLADNRGTEAFF	TGTGCCAGCAGTTTAGCCGATAACAGGGGCACTGAAGCTTTCTTT
once	TRBV7-8	TRBD1	TRBJ1-4	CASSLFGQGDSIVFF	TGTGCCAGCAGCTTATTCGGACAGGGTGATTCAATCGTGTTTTTT
-	TRBV18	TRBD1	TRBJ2-7	CASSDRDRVYEQYF	TGTGCCAGCTCAGACCGGGACAGGGTCTACGAGCAGTACTTC
-	TRBV11-2	-	TRBJ1-6	CASSPKGTGNSPLHF	TGTGCCAGCAGCCCAAAGGGGACGGGGAATTCACCCCTCCACTTT
-	TRBV10-3	TRBD2	TRBJ2-3	CAISAPGTSERSTQYF	TGTGCCATCAGTGCCCCCGGGACTAGCGAGAGGAGTACGCAGTATTTT
few	TRBV28	TRBD1	TRBJ1-5	CASSPQGGRQPQHF	TGTGCCAGCAGCCCACAGGGGGGACGTCAGCCCCAGCATTTT
-	TRBV5-5	TRBD1	TRBJ1-1	CASSRGQGRGLTEAFF	TGTGCCAGCAGCCGGGGACAGGGAAGAGGACTAACTGAAGCTTTCTTT
-	TRBV28	-	TRBJ2-2	CASSQFGKLGQRNTGELFF	TGTGCCAGCAGTCAATTTGGGAAGTTAGGACAGAGAAACACCGGGGAGCTGTTTTTT
-	TRBV6-5	-	TRBJ1-1	CASSYRAATAEAFF	TGTGCCAGCAGTTATCGGGCAGCTACAGCTGAAGCTTTCTTT
-	TRBV4-1	-	TRBJ2-2	CASSLRGAGELFF	TGCGCCAGCAGCCTGAGGGGGGCCGGGGAGCTGTTTTTT
-	TRBV6-5	-	TRBJ2-7	CASSRMTQGSYEQYF	TGTGCCAGCAGTCGGATGACCCAGGGCTCCTACGAGCAGTACTTC
few	TRBV6-1	TRBD1	TRBJ1-2	CASSTGVGGYTF	TGTGCCAGCAGTACAGGGGTTGGTGGCTACACCTTC
-	TRBV29-1	TRBD2	TRBJ2-1	CSLYGVAGALSYNEQFF	TGCAGCCTCTACGGGGTAGCGGGAGCGCTCTCCTACAATGAGCAGTTCTTC
-	TRBV25-1	-	TRBJ2-3	CASNRRGALTDTQYF	TGTGCCAGCAATCGCCGGGGGGCTCTCACAGATACGCAGTATTTT
-	TRBV4-3	TRBD2	TRBJ2-2	CASSQDPAGGSNTGELFF	TGCGCCAGCAGCCAAGACCCAGCGGGAGGATCGAACACCGGGGAGCTGTTTTTT
-	TRBV5-1	-	TRBJ2-1	CASSPDRLQFF	TGCGCCAGCAGCCCCGACAGGTTGCAGTTCTTC
-	TRBV27	-	TRBJ1-5	CASSRQSNQPQHF	TGTGCCAGCAGCAGACAGAGCAATCAGCCCCAGCATTTT
-	TRBV5-1	-	TRBJ1-5	CASSLTGGGQPQHF	TGCGCCAGCAGCTTGACAGGAGGGGGTCAGCCCCAGCATTTT
-	TRBV18	-	TRBJ2-5	CASSPSGYQETQYF	TGTGCCAGCTCACCAAGCGGTTACCAAGAGACCCAGTACTTC
-	TRBV27	-	TRBJ2-1	CASSFRYYPRNYNEQFF	TGTGCCAGCAGTTTTAGGTACTATCCTCGAAACTACAATGAGCAGTTCTTC
-	TRBV7-2	-	TRBJ2-3	CASSRPPGNPRRGTDTQYF	TGTGCCAGCAGTCGTCCACCGGGGAATCCTCGGCGAGGCACAGATACGCAGTATTTT
-	TRBV30	-	TRBJ2-2	CAWSVGRGPNTGELFF	TGTGCCTGGAGTGTGGGTCGGGGACCCAACACCGGGGAGCTGTTTTTT
-	TRBV29-1	-	TRBJ2-2	CSAWPDSNTGELFF	TGCAGCGCCTGGCCTGACTCGAACACCGGGGAGCTGTTTTTT
-	TRBV18	TRBD1	TRBJ2-7	CASSPQWTGGDSEQYF	TGTGCCAGCTCACCCCAATGGACAGGGGGGGATTCCGAGCAGTACTTC
-	TRBV5-4	-	TRBJ2-3	CASSLGGTQYF	TGTGCCAGCAGCTTAGGGGGTACGCAGTATTTT
once	TRBV2	TRBD2	TRBJ2-7	CASSERRGSKREQYF	TGTGCCAGCAGTGAGCGGCGGGGGAGTAAGAGGGAGCAGTACTTC
-	TRBV29-1	-	TRBJ2-1	CSVDEGVDEQFF	TGCAGCGTTGATGAGGGCGTCGATGAGCAGTTCTTC
-	TRBV9	-	TRBJ2-1	CASSVVGGEQFF	TGTGCCAGCAGCGTAGTGGGTGGTGAGCAGTTCTTC
-	TRBV11-2	-	TRBJ1-4	CASSSMGTVEKLFF	TGTGCCAGCAGCTCAATGGGGACGGTTGAAAAACTGTTTTTT
-	TRBV18	-	TRBJ2-7	CASSPPTVHREQYF	TGTGCCAGCTCACCACCGACTGTACATAGGGAGCAGTACTTC
-	TRBV25-1	-	TRBJ1-2	CASSFRGANYGYTF	TGTGCCAGCAGTTTCCGGGGGGCCAACTATGGCTACACCTTC
-	TRBV5-1	-	TRBJ1-1	CASSGGAGRDTEAFF	TGCGCCAGCAGCGGGGGCGCGGGGAGGGACACTGAAGCTTTCTTT
once	TRBV4-3	TRBD1	TRBJ1-2	CASSQNRGAYGYTF	TGCGCCAGCAGCCAAAACAGGGGCGCCTATGGCTACACCTTC
few	TRBV10-1	-	TRBJ1-5	CASSPRKSNQPQHF	TGCGCCAGCAGTCCCCGGAAGAGCAATCAGCCCCAGCATTTT
-	TRBV27	-	TRBJ1-5	CARRRGDGNQPQHF	TGTGCCAGGAGGAGGGGGGACGGAAATCAGCCCCAGCATTTT
few	TRBV5-1	TRBD2	TRBJ2-3	CASSGGDGTDTQYF	TGCGCCAGCAGCGGGGGGGACGGCACAGATACGCAGTATTTT
few	TRBV7-9	TRBD2	TRBJ2-1	CASSPAATSGTRNNEQFF	TGTGCCAGCAGCCCGGCCGCGACTAGCGGGACGAGGAACAATGAGCAGTTCTTC
-	TRBV11-2	TRBD2	TRBJ2-3	CASSTRTSGSPDTQYF	TGTGCCAGCAGCACTAGGACTAGCGGGAGCCCAGATACGCAGTATTTT
-	TRBV2	-	TRBJ1-2	CAGGPYGYTF	TGTGCCGGGGGGCCCTATGGCTACACCTTC
-	TRBV6-6	-	TRBJ1-1	CASSYLDTGPEAFF	TGTGCCAGCAGTTACCTTGACACCGGCCCTGAAGCTTTCTTT
-	TRBV6-5	TRBD1	TRBJ1-5	CASWTGVYSNQPQHF	TGTGCCAGCTGGACAGGGGTGTATAGCAATCAGCCCCAGCATTTT
-	TRBV6-6	TRBD2	TRBJ2-2	CASSGSGGNTGELFF	TGTGCCAGCTCGGGGTCGGGGGGGAACACCGGGGAGCTGTTTTTT
-	TRBV11-2	-	TRBJ2-1	CASSLDRSAEQFF	TGTGCCAGCAGCTTAGACCGGTCGGCAGAGCAGTTCTTC
-	TRBV28	-	TRBJ2-7	CASSRRGAITYEQYF	TGTGCCAGCAGTCGGCGTGGGGCCATTACCTACGAGCAGTACTTC
-	TRBV25-1	-	TRBJ2-2	CASIGRANTGELFF	TGTGCCAGCATAGGCAGGGCTAACACCGGGGAGCTGTTTTTT
-	TRBV7-8	TRBD1	TRBJ1-1	CASKRGQQNTEAFF	TGTGCCAGCAAAAGGGGGCAGCAGAACACTGAAGCTTTCTTT
-	TRBV2	TRBD1	TRBJ1-5	CASSPPGQDNQPQHF	TGTGCCAGCAGTCCCCCGGGACAGGACAATCAGCCCCAGCATTTT